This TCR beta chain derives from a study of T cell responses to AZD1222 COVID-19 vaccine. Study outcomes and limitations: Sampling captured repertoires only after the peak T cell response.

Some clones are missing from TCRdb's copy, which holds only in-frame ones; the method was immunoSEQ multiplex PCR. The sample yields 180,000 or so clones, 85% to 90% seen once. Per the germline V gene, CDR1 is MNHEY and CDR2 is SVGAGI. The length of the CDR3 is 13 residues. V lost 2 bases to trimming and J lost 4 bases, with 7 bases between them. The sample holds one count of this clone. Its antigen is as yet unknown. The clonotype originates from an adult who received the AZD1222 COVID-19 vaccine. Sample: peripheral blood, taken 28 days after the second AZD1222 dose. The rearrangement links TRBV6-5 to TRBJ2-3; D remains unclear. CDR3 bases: TGTGCCAGCAGTTACACCCAGTCAGATACGCAGTATTTT. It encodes CASSYTQSDTQYF.